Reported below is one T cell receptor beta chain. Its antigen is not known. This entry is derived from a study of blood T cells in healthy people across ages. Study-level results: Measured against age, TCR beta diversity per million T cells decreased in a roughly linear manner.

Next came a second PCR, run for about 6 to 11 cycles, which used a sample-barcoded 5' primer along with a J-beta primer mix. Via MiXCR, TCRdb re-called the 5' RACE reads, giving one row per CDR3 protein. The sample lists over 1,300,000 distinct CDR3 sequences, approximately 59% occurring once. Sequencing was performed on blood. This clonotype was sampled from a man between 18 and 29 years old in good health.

CDR3 loop: CASSVSGFTGELFF. The CDR3 DNA follows: TGTGCCAGCAGCGTTAGCGGGTTTACCGGGGAGCTGTTTTTT. The genes are TRBV6-1 and TRBJ2-2; 7 bases fit TRBD2. V was pared by 6 bases and J by 5 bases, with 6 bases of the junction left unmatched. CDR1 and CDR2 (germline): MNHNS, SASEGT. This CDR3 contains 14 residues.